Listed below are T cell receptor beta chains from one sample, sequenced in a study of blood T cell repertoires in COVID-19. The table came from immunoSEQ multiplex PCR; TCRdb's copy has only in-frame clones and leaves some out. In the table there are some 300,000 clones, roughly 91% of which are singletons. Sequenced: PBMCs or T cells enriched from blood (not recorded which). Source of these receptors: a woman in her fifties or sixties who had been exposed to COVID-19. The CDR3 runs from the conserved cysteine through the conserved F or W. Fields, in order: J gene, V gene, clone size, CDR3 protein. The listing skips clone size in some rows; elsewhere it reads once, few, many or a size class.

TRBJ2-7,TRBV19,-,CASSPRTGGFFEQYF
TRBJ2-6,TRBV25-1,-,CASSGRTVSGANVLTF
TRBJ2-2,TRBV27,-,CASSWASGVANTGELFF
TRBJ1-1,TRBV5-1,-,CASSLQEMNTEAFF
TRBJ1-1,TRBV18,-,CASSAGTGNTEAFF
TRBJ1-5,TRBV30,-,CAWSVGTGEEPQHF
TRBJ1-4,TRBV18,once,CASSPQGGLEKLFF
TRBJ2-5,TRBV6-5,-,CASSYPGTDQETQYF
TRBJ2-1,TRBV13,-,CASSSSGEIEQFF
TRBJ1-5,TRBV2,-,CASTGQGLAQPQHF
TRBJ2-3,TRBV12-3/TRBV12-4,-,CASSIRGDTQYF
TRBJ1-6,TRBV20-1,-,CSASPGAGNSPLHF
TRBJ2-3,TRBV27,-,CASSSHRGVDTQYF
TRBJ1-1,TRBV12-3/TRBV12-4,-,CASSRGQGTEAFF
TRBJ2-7,TRBV28,-,CASSLAGGSYEQYF
TRBJ2-2,TRBV19,many,CASIPGLSAGELFF
TRBJ2-1,TRBV11-2,once,CASSFTGAPLLEQFF
TRBJ1-5,TRBV28,few,CASSSGEGGDQPQHF
TRBJ2-3,TRBV30,-,CALLAGGLSTDTQYF
TRBJ2-5,TRBV24-1,-,CATSEAAGSGGETQYF
TRBJ1-1,TRBV19,-,CASSIMEQGEAFF
TRBJ2-2,TRBV28,-,CASSLFPRREKDTGELFF
TRBJ1-1,TRBV5-5,-,CASSLTPWGGMNTEAFF
TRBJ2-7,TRBV28,-,CASSPTGSSYEQYF
TRBJ1-2,TRBV11-2,-,CASSSPRGYGGYTF
TRBJ2-1,TRBV5-1,-,CASSYNRGNNEQFF
TRBJ1-5,TRBV3-1/TRBV3-2,once,CASSQRGGAQPQHF
TRBJ2-1,TRBV9,-,CASSGTSAGRYEQFF
TRBJ2-7,TRBV2,-,CASSAVNEQYF
TRBJ2-3,TRBV2,-,CASRVAGSSTDTQYF
TRBJ1-2,TRBV6-5,few,CASSTTVNYGYTF
TRBJ2-3,TRBV2,-,CASSERLAGFADTQYF